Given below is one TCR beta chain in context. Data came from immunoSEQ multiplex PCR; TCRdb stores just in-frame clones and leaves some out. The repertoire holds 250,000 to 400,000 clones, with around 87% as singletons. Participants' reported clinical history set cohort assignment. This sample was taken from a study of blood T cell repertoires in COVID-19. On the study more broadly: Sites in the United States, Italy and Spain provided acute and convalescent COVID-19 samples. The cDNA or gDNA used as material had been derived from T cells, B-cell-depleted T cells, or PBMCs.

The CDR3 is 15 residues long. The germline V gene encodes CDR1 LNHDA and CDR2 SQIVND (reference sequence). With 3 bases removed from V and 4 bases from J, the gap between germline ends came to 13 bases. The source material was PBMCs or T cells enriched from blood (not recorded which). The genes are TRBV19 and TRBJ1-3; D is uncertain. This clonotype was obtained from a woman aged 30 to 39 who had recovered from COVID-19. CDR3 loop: CASSIQAFRGNTIYF. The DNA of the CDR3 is TGTGCCAGTAGTATCCAGGCATTTAGGGGAAACACCATATATTTT.